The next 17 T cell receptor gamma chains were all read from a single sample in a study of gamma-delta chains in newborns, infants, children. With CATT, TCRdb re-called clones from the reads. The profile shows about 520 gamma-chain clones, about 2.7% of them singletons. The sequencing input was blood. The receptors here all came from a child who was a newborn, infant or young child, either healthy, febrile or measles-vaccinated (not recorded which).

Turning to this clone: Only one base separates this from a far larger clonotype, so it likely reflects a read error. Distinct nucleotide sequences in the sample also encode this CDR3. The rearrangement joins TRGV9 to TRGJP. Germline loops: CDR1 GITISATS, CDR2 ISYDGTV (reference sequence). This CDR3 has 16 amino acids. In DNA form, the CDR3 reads TGTGCCTTGTGGGAGCAGCAAGAGCTGGGCAAAAAAATCAAGGTATTT. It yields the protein CALWEQQELGKKIKVF.

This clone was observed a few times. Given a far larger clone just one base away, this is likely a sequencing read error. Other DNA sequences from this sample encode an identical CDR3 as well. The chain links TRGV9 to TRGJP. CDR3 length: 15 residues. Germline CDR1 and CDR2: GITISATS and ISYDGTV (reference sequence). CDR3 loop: CALWEQELGKKIKVF. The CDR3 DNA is TGTGCCTTGTGGGAGCAAGAGTTGGGCAAAAAAATCAAGGTGTTT.

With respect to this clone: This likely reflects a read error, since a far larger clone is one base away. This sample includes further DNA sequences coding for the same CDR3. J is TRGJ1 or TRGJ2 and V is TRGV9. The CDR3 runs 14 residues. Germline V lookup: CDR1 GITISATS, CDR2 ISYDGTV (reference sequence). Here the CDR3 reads CALWEVQGDYKKLF. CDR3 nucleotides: TGTGCCTTGTGGGAGGTGCAGGGGGATTACAAGAAACTCTTT.

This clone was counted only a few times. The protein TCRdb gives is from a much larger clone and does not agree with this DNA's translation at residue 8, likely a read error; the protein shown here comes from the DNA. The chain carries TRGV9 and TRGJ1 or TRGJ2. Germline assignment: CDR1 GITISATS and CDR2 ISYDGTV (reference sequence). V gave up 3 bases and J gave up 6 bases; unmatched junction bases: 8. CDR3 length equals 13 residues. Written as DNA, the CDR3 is TGTGCCTTGTGGGAGCCCGATTGTTATAAGAAACTCTTT. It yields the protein CALWEPDCYKKLF.

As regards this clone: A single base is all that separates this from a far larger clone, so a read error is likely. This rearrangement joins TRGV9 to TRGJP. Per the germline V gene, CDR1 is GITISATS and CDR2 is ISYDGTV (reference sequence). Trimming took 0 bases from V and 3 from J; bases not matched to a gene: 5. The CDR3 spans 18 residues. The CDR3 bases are TGTGCCTTGTGGGAGGTGCAAGCGCAAGAGTTGGGCAAAAAAATCAAGGTATTT. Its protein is CALWEVQAQELGKKIKVF.

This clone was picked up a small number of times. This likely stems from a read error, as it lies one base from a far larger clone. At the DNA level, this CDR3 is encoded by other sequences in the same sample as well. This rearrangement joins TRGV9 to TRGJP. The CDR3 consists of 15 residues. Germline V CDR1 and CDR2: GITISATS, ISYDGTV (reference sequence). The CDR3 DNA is TGTGCCTTGTGGGAGGGCGAGTTAGGCAAAAAAATCAAGGTATTT. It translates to CALWEGELGKKIKVF.

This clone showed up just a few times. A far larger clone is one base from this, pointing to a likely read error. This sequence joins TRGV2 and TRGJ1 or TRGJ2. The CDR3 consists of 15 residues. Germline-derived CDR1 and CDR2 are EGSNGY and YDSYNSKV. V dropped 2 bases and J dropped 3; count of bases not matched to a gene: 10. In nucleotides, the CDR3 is TGTGCCACCTGGGACGTACCATTTGGTTATTATAAGAAACTCTTT. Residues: CATWDVPFGYYKKLF.

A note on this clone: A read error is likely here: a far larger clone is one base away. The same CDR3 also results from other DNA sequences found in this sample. CDR3 nucleotide sequence: TGTGCCTTGTGGGACCAGTATCGGTTGGGCAAAAAAATCAAGGTATTT. Translating it yields CALWDQYRLGKKIKVF. The chain couples TRGV9 to TRGJP. Germline CDR1 GITISATS, CDR2 ISYDGTV (reference sequence). V lost 4 bases and J lost 9; bases outside the gene matches: 9. The CDR3 sequence is 16 residues long.

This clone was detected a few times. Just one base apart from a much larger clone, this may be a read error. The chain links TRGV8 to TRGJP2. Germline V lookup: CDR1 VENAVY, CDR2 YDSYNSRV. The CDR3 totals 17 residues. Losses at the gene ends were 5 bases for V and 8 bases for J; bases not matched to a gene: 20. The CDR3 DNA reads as TGTGCCACCTGGGCCCAAATAGGAGGTTGGACGGATTGGATCAAGACGTTT. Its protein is CATWAQIGGWTDWIKTF.

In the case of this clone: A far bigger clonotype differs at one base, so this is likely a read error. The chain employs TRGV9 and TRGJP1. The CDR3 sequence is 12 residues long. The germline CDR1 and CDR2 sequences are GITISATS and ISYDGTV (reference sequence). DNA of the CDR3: TGTGCCGTGTGGGCCACTGGTTGGTTCAAGATATTT. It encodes CAVWATGWFKIF.

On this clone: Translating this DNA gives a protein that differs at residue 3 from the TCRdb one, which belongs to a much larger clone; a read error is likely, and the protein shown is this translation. As DNA, the CDR3 is TGTGCCGCCTGGGATCTGGGGAAACTCTTT. Translating gives CAAWDLGKLF. The gene calls are TRGV4 and TRGJ1 or TRGJ2. From germline, CDR1 is EGSTGY and CDR2 YDSYTSSV. There are 10 residues in the CDR3.

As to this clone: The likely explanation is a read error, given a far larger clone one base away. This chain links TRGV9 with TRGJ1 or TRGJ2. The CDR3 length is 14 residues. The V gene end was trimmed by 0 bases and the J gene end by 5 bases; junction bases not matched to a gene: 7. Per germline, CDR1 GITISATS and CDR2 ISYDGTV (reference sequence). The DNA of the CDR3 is TGTGCCTTGTGGGAGGTGCAGGGGAATTATAAGAAACTCTTT. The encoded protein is CALWEVQGNYKKLF.

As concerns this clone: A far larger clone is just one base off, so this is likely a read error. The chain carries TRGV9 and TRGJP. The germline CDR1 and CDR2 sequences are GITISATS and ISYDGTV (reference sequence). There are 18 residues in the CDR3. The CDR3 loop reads CALREVISQELGKKIKVF. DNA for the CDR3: TGTGCCTTGCGGGAGGTCATATCCCAAGAGTTGGGCAAAAAAATCAAGGTATTT.

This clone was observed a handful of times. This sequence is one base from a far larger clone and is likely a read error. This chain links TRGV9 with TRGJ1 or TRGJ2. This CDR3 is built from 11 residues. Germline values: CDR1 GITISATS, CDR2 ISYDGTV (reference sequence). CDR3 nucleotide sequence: TGCGCCTTGTGGGAGGGCTATAAGAAACTCTTT. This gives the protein CALWEGYKKLF.

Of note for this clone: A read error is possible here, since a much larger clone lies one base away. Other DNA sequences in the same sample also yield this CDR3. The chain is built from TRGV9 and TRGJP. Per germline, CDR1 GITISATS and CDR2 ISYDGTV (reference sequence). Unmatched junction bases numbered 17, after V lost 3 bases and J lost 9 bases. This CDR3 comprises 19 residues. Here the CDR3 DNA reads TGTGCCTTGTGGGAGCCGTTCAACTTTTCGGGGTTGGGCAAAAAAATCAAGGTATTT. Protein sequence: CALWEPFNFSGLGKKIKVF.

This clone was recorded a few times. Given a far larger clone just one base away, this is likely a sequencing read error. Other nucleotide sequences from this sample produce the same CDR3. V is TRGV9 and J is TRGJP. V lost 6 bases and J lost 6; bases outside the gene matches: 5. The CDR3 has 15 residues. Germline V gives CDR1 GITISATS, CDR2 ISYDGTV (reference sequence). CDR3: CALWTLELGKKIKVF. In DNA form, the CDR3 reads TGTGCCTTGTGGACATTAGAGTTGGGCAAAAAAATCAAGGTATTT.

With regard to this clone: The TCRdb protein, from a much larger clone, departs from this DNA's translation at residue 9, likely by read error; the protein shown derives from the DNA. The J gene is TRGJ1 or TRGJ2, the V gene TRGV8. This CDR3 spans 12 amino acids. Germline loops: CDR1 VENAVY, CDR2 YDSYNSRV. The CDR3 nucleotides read TGTGCCACCTGGGATAAGGATTATAGGAAACTCTTT. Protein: CATWDKDYRKLF.